This TCR beta chain was recorded in a study of CD8 T cells in ankylosing spondylitis. In this sample, this clonotype turned up many times. Its antigen is not identified. V was clipped by 5 bases and J by 4 bases, with 22 bases between them. The CDR3 contains 17 residues. Scientists made TCR beta libraries using quantitative 5'-RACE with molecular barcodes. TCRdb reprocessed the 5' RACE reads via MiXCR and lists one record per CDR3 protein. The data show more than 150,000 distinct CDR3 sequences, under 14% seen once. Broader study findings: CD8+ by phenotype, disease-linked clones were relatively rare in peripheral blood. Blood from ankylosing spondylitis patients appeared to carry a characteristic roughly 8-variant TCR beta motif. Significantly higher representation of disease-linked clones was reported for matched ankylosing spondylitis synovial fluid.

This receptor was taken from a male donor with ankylosing spondylitis or in good health (not recorded which). Sequencing used blood, either unsorted or a sorted T cell fraction (not recorded which). The chain carries TRBV12-3 or TRBV12-4 and TRBJ2-3; D is ambiguous. The CDR3 bases are TGTGCCAGCAGTGGTTTGGTAGGGTGGTCGGAAGCAGATACGCAGTATTTT. The encoded protein is CASSGLVGWSEADTQYF.